The source of this T cell receptor (beta chain) is a study of blood T cells in healthy people across ages. Study observations and caveats: Naive and antigen-experienced cells were not separated, limiting conclusive comparison. Age brought a roughly linear fall in TCR beta diversity measured per million T cells. Long-lived donors exceeded aged donors in naive CD4+ cells and diversity.

A second PCR, run for about 7 to 11 cycles, used a sample-barcoded 5' primer plus a J-beta primer mix. TCRdb reprocessed the 5' RACE reads with MiXCR, giving one entry per CDR3 protein. The data contain some 880,000 distinct CDR3 sequences, under 40% of them singletons. The V gene's germline CDR1 is MNHEY and CDR2 SMNVEV (reference sequence). Trimming cost V 1 base and J 11 bases, with 15 bases left between them. The CDR3 spans 15 residues. For this clonotype: The target antigen is unknown.

This TCR came from a man between 18 and 29 years old in good health. This chain joins TRBV27 and TRBJ1-6, with D perhaps TRBD1 (5 bases). Material: blood. CDR3 loop: CASSLYLGVGTPLHF. CDR3 bases: TGTGCCAGCAGTTTATACCTAGGGGTGGGAACACCCCTCCACTTT.